The next 23 T cell receptor beta chains were all read from a single sample in a study of T cell changes during pregnancy in multiple sclerosis. Some clones are missing from TCRdb's copy, which holds only in-frame ones; the method was immunoSEQ multiplex PCR. The sample contains 25,000 to 35,000 clones, roughly 87% of which appear only once. The sequencing here drew on CD8+ T cells from peripheral blood mononuclear cells, taken before pregnancy. These receptors all come from a female donor with multiple sclerosis, enrolled in a pregnancy study.

The V and J genes are TRBV7-8 and TRBJ2-7, with a weak D call TRBD1 (6 bases). Trimming removed 4 bases from V and 3 bases from J, with 16 bases in between. The CDR3 extends over 15 amino acids. The germline CDR1 and CDR2 sequences are SGHVS and FQNEAQ. CDR3 coding DNA: TGTGCCAGCAGCTCTATATCCGGGACATACTACGAGCAGTACTTC. Translating it yields CASSSISGTYYEQYF.

The V call is TRBV25-1, the J call TRBJ2-7, with 7 bases that match TRBD1. Trimming cost V 7 bases and J 7 bases; bases outside gene matches: 4. Germline lookup yields CDR1 MGHDK and CDR2 SYGVNS. The CDR3 is made up of 11 amino acids. CDR3 coding DNA: TGTGCCAGCACTAGGGGGCTTGAGCAGTACTTC. Translating it yields CASTRGLEQYF.

The chain employs TRBV9 and TRBJ2-1, with 9 bases fitting TRBD2. The CDR3 is 15 residues long. The germline V gene encodes CDR1 SGDLS and CDR2 YYNGEE. V lost 3 bases to trimming and J lost 1 base; unmatched junction nucleotides: 2. CDR3 sequence reads: CASSGTSASYNEQFF. The DNA of the CDR3 is TGTGCCAGCAGCGGGACTAGCGCTTCCTACAATGAGCAGTTCTTC. Combining the CDR3 with reference TRBV9 and TRBJ2-1 gives the whole variable domain DSGVTQTPKHLITATGQRVTLRCSPRSGDLSVYWYQQSLDQGLQFLIQYYNGEERAKGNILERFSAQQFPDLHSELNLSSLELGDSALYFCASSGTSASYNEQFFGPGTRLTVL.

The rearrangement links TRBV7-6 to TRBJ1-1, with 9 bases aligning to TRBD1. Germline loops: CDR1 SGHVS, CDR2 FNYEAQ. The V gene end was trimmed by 4 bases and the J gene end by 2 bases; junction bases not matched to a gene: 8. This CDR3 comprises 16 residues. In DNA, the CDR3 is TGTGCCAGCAGCTCGGATCCACAGGGGGCAAACACTGAAGCTTTCTTT. Protein: CASSSDPQGANTEAFF.

Details on this clone: Within the sample, other DNA sequences also encode this same CDR3. This sequence joins TRBV27 and TRBJ1-1; 9 bases align to TRBD1. This CDR3 is built from 14 residues. Germline values: CDR1 MNHEY, CDR2 SMNVEV (reference sequence). V gave up 4 bases and J gave up 4 bases; unmatched junction bases: 4. CDR3 sequence (DNA): TGTGCCAGCAGTTCCCACAGGGGGCCCACTGAAGCTTTCTTT. It encodes CASSSHRGPTEAFF.

The rearrangement uses TRBV7-2 and TRBJ2-2; no clear D. The V end lost 5 bases, the J end lost 5 bases, and 9 bases lay between the germline ends. The CDR3 runs to 13 residues. Germline CDR1 reads SGHTA; CDR2 reads FQGNSA. The CDR3 is CASSPKTTGELFF. DNA for the CDR3: TGTGCCAGCAGCCCCAAGACAACCGGGGAGCTGTTTTTT.

For the CDR3, the DNA is TGTGCCAGCAGTTACCTTTCCGGGGCTGGAAACACCATATATTTT. It is translated as CASSYLSGAGNTIYF. The rearrangement joins TRBV6-5 to TRBJ1-3; D remains unclear. Germline V gene lookup returns CDR1 MNHEY and CDR2 SVGAGI. The CDR3 contains 15 residues. Trimming removed 2 bases from V and 2 bases from J, with 10 bases in between.

The J gene is TRBJ2-1, the V gene TRBV27; 8 positions match TRBD1. The CDR3 covers 15 residues. The V and J ends lost 5 bases and 5 bases, in that order; junction bases with no gene match: 8. The germline CDR1 and CDR2 sequences are MNHEY and SMNVEV (reference sequence). The CDR3 DNA is TGTGCCAGCAGTCCCTCGGACAGGGATCACAATGAGCAGTTCTTC. This sequence encodes CASSPSDRDHNEQFF.

V and J are TRBV11-2 and TRBJ1-2, with 8 positions matching TRBD1. This CDR3 contains 17 residues. Germline loops: CDR1 SGHAT, CDR2 FQNNGV. The trim removed 5 bases at V and 4 bases at J, leaving 15 bases unmatched. The CDR3 bases are TGTGCCAGCAGCCCCTTAAGACAGGGGCCTACTCCCTATGGCTACACCTTC. This encodes CASSPLRQGPTPYGYTF.

This chain links TRBV6-5 with TRBJ2-5; the match to TRBD1 covers 8 bases. CDR1 and CDR2 from the germline V gene are MNHEY and SVGAGI. Unmatched junction bases numbered 7, after V lost 0 bases and J lost 4 bases. The CDR3 extends over 16 amino acids. The CDR3, as DNA: TGTGCCAGCAGTTACTCGATCGGCCAGGGGGCAGAGACCCAGTACTTC. Its translation: CASSYSIGQGAETQYF.

V usage is TRBV29-1 and J usage is TRBJ2-1; maybe TRBD2 (6 bases). Trimming shortened V by 7 bases and J by 5 bases, and 18 bases separated the two germline ends. This CDR3 has 14 amino acids. CDR1 and CDR2 (germline): SQVTM, ANQGSEA. The CDR3 sequence: CSGWTKGNNNEQFF. In DNA form, the CDR3 reads TGCAGCGGCTGGACTAAGGGAAATAACAATGAGCAGTTCTTC.

The chain combines TRBV5-1 with TRBJ2-3; perhaps TRBD2 as D (6 bases). This CDR3 region has 15 residues. Germline V lookup: CDR1 SGHRS, CDR2 YFSETQ. The V and J ends lost 2 bases and 0 bases respectively, with 10 bases between them. The DNA of the CDR3 is TGCGCCAGCAGCTTTCGGGGGACTAGCACAGATACGCAGTATTTT. This translates into CASSFRGTSTDTQYF.

This chain links TRBV4-3 with TRBJ1-2; 9 bases fit TRBD1. J gave up 5 bases and V 3 bases, and 7 bases lay outside the gene matches. CDR1 and CDR2 from the germline V gene are LGHNA and YSLEER. The CDR3 has 15 amino acids. The DNA for the CDR3 is TGCGCCAGCAGCCAGACGGGACAGGGAATTTATGGCTACACCTTC. Its translation is CASSQTGQGIYGYTF.

This chain connects TRBV4-1 to TRBJ2-7; 13 nucleotides line up with TRBD2. Germline loops: CDR1 MGHRA, CDR2 YSYEKL. J gave up 5 bases and V 1 base, and 2 bases lay outside the gene matches. This CDR3 is 15 amino acids long. The CDR3 protein is CASSQGGLAGDEQYF. The CDR3 DNA is TGCGCCAGCAGCCAAGGAGGACTAGCGGGAGACGAGCAGTACTTC.

This clone came up a few times. The DNA of the CDR3 is TGTGCCAGCAGCGGGACAGACTATAGCAATCAGCCCCAGCATTTT. Encoded protein: CASSGTDYSNQPQHF. The chain joins TRBV28 to TRBJ1-5; the match to TRBD1 covers 7 bases. The CDR3 sequence is 15 residues long. Losses at the gene ends were 6 bases for V and 0 bases for J; bases not matched to a gene: 5. Germline V gene sequence: CDR1 MDHEN, CDR2 SYDVKM.

V is TRBV9 and J is TRBJ2-3; weak D call: TRBD2 (5 bases). Trimming cost V 3 bases and J 0 bases, with 14 bases left between them. This CDR3 contains 16 residues. Germline assignment: CDR1 SGDLS and CDR2 YYNGEE. CDR3 region: CASSATKSASTDTQYF. The CDR3 DNA reads TGTGCCAGCAGCGCGACTAAGTCGGCGAGCACAGATACGCAGTATTTT.

This clone was counted a single time. V gene TRBV4-3 combines with J gene TRBJ1-5, with 8 nucleotides matching TRBD1. The germline V gene encodes CDR1 LGHNA and CDR2 YSLEER. J lost 4 bases, V lost 2 bases, and 4 bases had no gene match. The CDR3 is 15 amino acids. The CDR3 loop reads CASSQRYRGNQPQHF. In DNA form, the CDR3 reads TGCGCCAGCAGCCAAAGGTACAGGGGGAATCAGCCCCAGCATTTT.

The chain carries TRBV6-1 and TRBJ2-2, with 10 nucleotides matching TRBD1. Trimming took 10 bases from V and 5 from J; bases not matched to a gene: 7. The CDR3 runs to 14 residues. From germline, CDR1 is MNHNS and CDR2 SASEGT. CDR3 region: CAIGDRGITGELFF. As DNA, the CDR3 is TGTGCCATCGGGGACAGGGGAATTACCGGGGAGCTGTTTTTT.

The genes are TRBV4-2 and TRBJ2-1; D uncertain. V lost 0 bases to trimming and J lost 8 bases, with 8 bases between them. This CDR3 comprises 13 residues. The germline V gene has CDR1 LGHNA and CDR2 YNFKEQ. CDR3 residues: CASSQDGFDEQFF. The CDR3 DNA sequence: TGTGCCAGCAGCCAAGATGGCTTCGATGAGCAGTTCTTC.

This chain links TRBV4-3 with TRBJ2-2; 13 nucleotides line up with TRBD2. CDR3 length: 16 residues. J was trimmed by 10 bases and V by 4 bases; bases with no gene match: 9. Germline loops: CDR1 LGHNA, CDR2 YSLEER. The CDR3 region has the DNA TGCGCCAGCAGCCCAACTAGCGGGGGGGGCGCGGAGGAGCTGTTTTTT. As protein: CASSPTSGGGAEELFF.

The chain couples TRBV13 to TRBJ1-3; D perhaps matches TRBD1 (6 bases). The CDR3 sequence is 12 residues long. V was pared by 5 bases and J by 5 bases, with 7 bases between. CDR1 and CDR2 from the germline V gene are PRHDT and FYEKMQ (reference sequence). The CDR3 region is CASSDRRNTIYF. The CDR3 DNA is TGTGCCAGCAGCGACAGGCGAAACACCATATATTTT.

The rearrangement uses TRBV4-3 and TRBJ1-2; 10 nucleotides line up with TRBD1. Germline V gene data show CDR1 as LGHNA and CDR2 as YSLEER. J was trimmed by 6 bases and V by 0 bases; bases with no gene match: 7. CDR3 size: 16 residues. The CDR3 sequence is CASSQDERQGADGYTF. DNA of the CDR3: TGCGCCAGCAGCCAAGATGAGAGACAGGGGGCCGATGGCTACACCTTC.

In its sample, this clone was seen a few times. The V gene is TRBV5-1, the J gene TRBJ2-7, with a possible D match to TRBD1 (6 bases). Germline V gene sequence: CDR1 SGHRS, CDR2 YFSETQ. V lost 4 bases and J lost 0, with 14 bases in between. The CDR3 loop spans 15 amino acids. CDR3 nucleotides: TGCGCCAGCAGCGACCCACAGGGATACTCCTACGAGCAGTACTTC. Amino acid sequence: CASSDPQGYSYEQYF.